What follows are 26 T cell receptor beta chains derived from one specimen sequenced in a study of STAT5B mutations in CD4+ large granular lymphocyte leukemia. Using immunoSEQ multiplex PCR, the repertoire was profiled, and TCRdb retains in-frame clones only, with some absent. This table has about 35,000 clones, about two thirds appearing once. The sample was CD4+ T cells from blood buffy coats. The receptors shown here come from a human donor in good health.

The chain has TRBV2 and TRBJ1-3; D perhaps matches TRBD1 (6 bases). V shed 11 bases and J shed 3 bases, with 17 bases lying between them. This CDR3 has 14 residues. Germline V gene lookup returns CDR1 SNHLY and CDR2 FYNNEI. DNA of the CDR3: TGTGCCTCCTGGGGGGGGGCATATGGAAACACCATATATTTT. Translating it yields CASWGGAYGNTIYF.

This clone was seen once. The rearrangement joins TRBV4-1 to TRBJ2-2; 8 bases agree with TRBD2. The germline V gene has CDR1 MGHRA and CDR2 YSYEKL. This CDR3 contains 16 residues. J was trimmed by 5 bases and V by 5 bases; bases with no gene match: 10. The CDR3 DNA reads as TGCGCCAGCAGCGAAAAGGGTTTAGCGGGGACCGGGGAGCTGTTTTTT. Protein sequence: CASSEKGLAGTGELFF.

The chain links TRBV6-1 to TRBJ2-7, with D unclear. CDR3 length: 15 amino acids. Germline CDR1 MNHNS, CDR2 SASEGT. V lost 2 bases and J lost 0, with 11 bases in between. CDR3 DNA sequence: TGTGCCAGCAGTGAAAGCCCACCGAGCTCCTACGAGCAGTACTTC. It encodes CASSESPPSSYEQYF.

The chain couples TRBV10-3 to TRBJ2-3; D uncertain. In germline, CDR1 is ENHRY, CDR2 SYGVKD. The V end lost 6 bases, the J end lost 4 bases, and 8 bases lay between the germline ends. This CDR3 has 12 amino acids. CDR3 sequence (DNA): TGTGCCATCAGCGCGAGTTCAGATACGCAGTATTTT. Its translation is CAISASSDTQYF.

In its sample, this clone was seen once. V is TRBV23-1 and J is TRBJ1-1; D is unresolved. TRBV23-1 qualifies as an ORF whose function is uncertain. This CDR3 has 15 amino acids. Deletions cut 3 bases from V and 1 base from J, with 12 bases between. Here the CDR3 DNA reads TGCGCCAGCAGTCACAAGACTCAGGCGAACACTGAAGCTTTCTTT. It codes for CASSHKTQANTEAFF.

The chain is built from TRBV18 and TRBJ2-1; D may correspond to TRBD1 or TRBD2 (5 bases each). Germline CDR1 and CDR2: KGHSH and LQKENI. The CDR3 contains 13 residues. The V gene lost 0 bases and the J gene lost 8 bases, with 8 bases spanning the gap. Here the CDR3 reads CASSPPVGDEQFF. CDR3 nucleotides: TGTGCCAGCTCACCACCGGTGGGGGATGAGCAGTTCTTC.

The chain is built from TRBV10-1 and TRBJ2-1; the D gene is possibly TRBD1 (6 bases). Between the trimmed V and J ends, which lost 7 bases and 6 bases, there was a span of 10 bases. This CDR3 spans 12 amino acids. CDR1 is WNHNN and CDR2 is SYGVQD in the germline V gene (reference sequence). CDR3 amino acids: CASKPQGNEQFF. The CDR3 DNA is TGCGCCAGCAAACCACAGGGCAATGAGCAGTTCTTC.

This clone was counted between two and nine times. The gene calls are TRBV19 and TRBJ1-1, with 7 nucleotides matching TRBD1. V lost 5 bases to trimming and J lost 7 bases; unmatched junction nucleotides: 10. The CDR3 consists of 14 residues. Germline CDR1 reads LNHDA; CDR2 reads SQIVND (reference sequence). CDR3 in amino acids: CASSARQGPIEAFF. DNA of the CDR3: TGTGCCAGTAGTGCCAGACAGGGTCCGATTGAAGCTTTCTTT.

The J gene is TRBJ2-1, the V gene TRBV5-1; D possibly matches TRBD1 or TRBD2 (5 bases each). Germline CDR1 is SGHRS and CDR2 is YFSETQ. Trimming took off 2 bases at V and 9 bases at J, with 15 bases between the two ends. CDR3 length: 14 amino acids. The CDR3 loop is CASSFRGPLGEQFF. DNA of the CDR3: TGCGCCAGCAGCTTTCGGGGCCCTCTAGGTGAGCAGTTCTTC.

V usage is TRBV5-1 and J usage is TRBJ1-1; D possibly corresponds to TRBD1 (5 bases). Germline V gene lookup returns CDR1 SGHRS and CDR2 YFSETQ. CDR3 length equals 16 residues. Trimming pared 0 bases from V and 0 bases from J, leaving 12 bases between. DNA for the CDR3: TGCGCCAGCAGCTTGGCCGGGGCAGAGTTGAACACTGAAGCTTTCTTT. Translated: CASSLAGAELNTEAFF. The whole variable domain, remainder taken from reference TRBV5-1 and TRBJ1-1, is KAGVTQTPRYLIKTRGQQVTLSCSPISGHRSVSWYQQTPGQGLQFLFEYFSETQRNKGNFPGRFSGRQFSNSRSEMNVSTLELGDSALYLCASSLAGAELNTEAFFGQGTRLTVV.

This clone was counted between two and nine times. V usage is TRBV11-2 and J usage is TRBJ2-2, with 7 bases identical to TRBD2. Germline trimming cut 3 bases from V and 4 bases from J; bases unmatched to any gene: 5. The CDR3 has 15 amino acids. In germline, CDR1 is SGHAT, CDR2 FQNNGV. The CDR3 spells CASSLSTSSTGELFF. Written as DNA, the CDR3 is TGTGCCAGCAGCTTGTCGACTAGCAGCACCGGGGAGCTGTTTTTT.

The chain has TRBV29-1 and TRBJ1-1; no definite D call. There are 11 residues in the CDR3. The V end lost 6 bases, the J end lost 6 bases, and 11 bases lay between the germline ends. Germline V gives CDR1 SQVTM, CDR2 ANQGSEA. In DNA form, the CDR3 reads TGCAGCGTCGCTAGGGTATCTGAAGCTTTCTTT. Translation: CSVARVSEAFF.

The gene calls are TRBV5-6 and TRBJ2-7; 7 bases are shared with TRBD2. The V segment lost 1 base and the J segment 4 bases; nucleotides outside the gene matches: 8. Germline CDR1 and CDR2: SGHDT and YYEEEE. This CDR3 has 15 residues. CDR3 sequence reads: CASSLSPSGAYEQYF. DNA of the CDR3: TGTGCCAGCAGCTTGTCGCCGAGCGGGGCTTACGAGCAGTACTTC.

This chain joins TRBV25-1 and TRBJ2-7, with 10 bases matching TRBD2. Germline V gene sequence: CDR1 MGHDK, CDR2 SYGVNS. V was clipped by 3 bases and J by 3 bases; unmatched bases: 2. The CDR3 loop spans 14 amino acids. CDR3 protein: CASSDSGGNYEQYF. CDR3 nucleotide sequence: TGTGCCAGCAGTGATAGCGGGGGGAACTACGAGCAGTACTTC.

The rearrangement joins TRBV18 to TRBJ1-1; D gene unclear. V lost 2 bases to trimming and J lost 5 bases, with 15 bases between them. The germline gives CDR1 KGHSH, CDR2 LQKENI. CDR3 length: 15 amino acids. The CDR3 coding sequence is TGTGCCAGCTCACCATCCAGCGTATCGGGGACTGAAGCTTTCTTT. Its translation: CASSPSSVSGTEAFF.

DNA of the CDR3: TGTGCCAGCTCATTCCAAGAGACCCAGTACTTC. Translating gives CASSFQETQYF. This sequence joins TRBV18 and TRBJ2-5; D remains ambiguous. The germline V gene encodes CDR1 KGHSH and CDR2 LQKENI. The germline V and J ends were trimmed by 5 bases and 1 base, with 2 bases remaining between them. The CDR3 covers 11 residues.

The V call is TRBV6-1, the J call TRBJ2-3; perhaps TRBD2 as D (5 bases). The CDR3 sequence is 16 residues long. Germline V lookup: CDR1 MNHNS, CDR2 SASEGT. Trimming left V 0 bases short and J 7 bases short, with 17 bases between. The CDR3 sequence is CASSEAIASPSNTQYF. CDR3 in DNA: TGTGCCAGCAGTGAAGCGATAGCTAGCCCAAGCAATACGCAGTATTTT.

The gene calls are TRBV27 and TRBJ1-2; D gene uncertain. Per the germline V gene, CDR1 is MNHEY and CDR2 is SMNVEV (reference sequence). The length of the CDR3 is 13 residues. Trimming took 3 bases from V and 8 from J, leaving 13 bases between them. Here the CDR3 reads CASSFRQGLGYTF. CDR3 in DNA: TGTGCCAGCAGTTTCCGACAAGGCCTAGGCTACACCTTC.

This chain joins TRBV6-6 and TRBJ2-7; D could derive from TRBD1 or TRBD2 (5 bases each). V gave up 6 bases and J gave up 3 bases, with 12 bases separating them. The CDR3 runs to 13 residues. Germline V gives CDR1 MNHNY, CDR2 SVGAGI (reference sequence). The DNA for the CDR3 is TGTGCCAGCAGCCCGGGACCATTCTACGAGCAGTACTTC. Translating gives CASSPGPFYEQYF.

The genes are TRBV18 and TRBJ2-1, with 9 bases lining up with TRBD1. Trimming cost V 4 bases and J 7 bases; bases outside gene matches: 8. The CDR3 has 15 amino acids. CDR1 and CDR2 from the germline V gene are KGHSH and LQKENI. For the CDR3, the DNA is TGTGCCAGCTCACAAACGGGACAGGGCAGAAATGAGCAGTTCTTC. Its translation is CASSQTGQGRNEQFF. The full variable domain, rest sourced from reference TRBV18 and TRBJ2-1, is NAGVMQNPRHLVRRRGQEARLRCSPMKGHSHVYWYRQLPEEGLKFMVYLQKENIIDESGMPKERFSAEFPKEGPSILRIQQVVRGDSAAYFCASSQTGQGRNEQFFGPGTRLTVL.

The genes are TRBV6-1 and TRBJ1-5; D perhaps matches TRBD1 (6 bases). The CDR3 spans 14 residues. The V gene lost 7 bases and the J gene lost 4 bases, with 14 bases spanning the gap. Per germline, CDR1 MNHNS and CDR2 SASEGT. The CDR3 is CASITGLGNQPQHF. CDR3 in DNA: TGTGCCAGCATCACAGGGTTGGGGAATCAGCCCCAGCATTTT.

This clone appeared once. The chain couples TRBV10-2 to TRBJ1-1; the D gene is possibly TRBD1 (5 bases). Germline CDR1 reads WSHSY; CDR2 reads SAAADI. Between the trimmed V and J ends, which lost 3 bases and 5 bases, there was a span of 10 bases. The CDR3 has 13 residues. The CDR3 DNA sequence: TGCGCCAGCAGTGAATGGGGGGAAACTGAAGCTTTCTTT. Protein: CASSEWGETEAFF.

This clone was observed a handful of times. The chain recombines TRBV4-3 with TRBJ1-3; no definite D call. Germline lookup yields CDR1 LGHNA and CDR2 YSLEER. This CDR3 has 15 amino acids. The V end lost 0 bases, the J end lost 0 bases, and 6 bases lay between the germline ends. The CDR3 protein is CASSQDPSSGNTIYF. The CDR3, as DNA: TGCGCCAGCAGCCAAGATCCAAGCTCTGGAAACACCATATATTTT.

This chain links TRBV4-1 with TRBJ2-1; D unresolved. Trimming stripped 8 bases from V and 7 bases from J, with 12 bases between. Germline CDR1 is MGHRA and CDR2 is YSYEKL. The CDR3 runs to 12 residues. The CDR3 nucleotides are TGCGCCAGCGGTGGGTCGACTAATGAGCAGTTCTTC. Translated: CASGGSTNEQFF.

This chain connects TRBV19 to TRBJ2-3; D is unresolved. V shed 6 bases and J shed 1 base, with 8 bases lying between them. The CDR3 runs to 13 residues. Germline V gene lookup returns CDR1 LNHDA and CDR2 SQIVND (reference sequence). In DNA form, the CDR3 reads TGTGCCAGTAGAGGGTCGGGCACAGATACGCAGTATTTT. Translation gives CASRGSGTDTQYF.

The genes are TRBV5-4 and TRBJ1-6; TRBD1 might be the D (5 bases). The CDR3 has 14 amino acids. With 3 bases removed from V and 10 bases from J, the gap between germline ends came to 14 bases. In germline, CDR1 is SGHNT, CDR2 YYREEE (reference sequence). The CDR3 DNA follows: TGTGCCAGCAGCTCTCAGGGTATGGGATCACCCCTCCACTTT. Translating gives CASSSQGMGSPLHF. Supplemented by reference TRBV5-4 and TRBJ1-6, the full variable domain reads ETGVTQSPTHLIKTRGQQVTLRCSSQSGHNTVSWYQQALGQGPQFIFQYYREEENGRGNFPPRFSGLQFPNYSSELNVNALELDDSALYLCASSSQGMGSPLHFGNGTRLTVT.